One and the same sample provided the 14 T cell receptor beta chains below, sequenced in a study of vaccination and CD4 T cells after COVID-19. Treatment specified: roughly ten-day PBMC culture with coronavirus spike peptide pools or control peptides (ViraFEST assay). The Oncomine TCR Beta short-read assay sequenced DNA from cultured CD4+ T cells. Each CDR3 protein gets one entry after TCRdb re-called the PCR reads with MiXCR. Of about 13,000 distinct CDR3 sequences listed, roughly two fifths are singletons. These TCRs' antigens remain unknown. Sequenced here: CD4+ T cells from blood, cultured in vitro, sampled after SARS-CoV-2 vaccination. These receptors all stem from a human donor who had recovered from COVID-19.

CDR3 nucleotide sequence: TGTGCCAGCAGCTTAGAAGGACAGGTGAACACTGAAGCTTTCTTT. This encodes CASSLEGQVNTEAFF. The rearrangement joins TRBV7-8 to TRBJ1-1; TRBD1 agrees at 7 bases. Per germline, CDR1 SGHVS and CDR2 FQNEAQ. V gave up 1 base and J gave up 0 bases; unmatched junction bases: 2. This CDR3 region has 15 residues.

The chain links TRBV20-1 to TRBJ1-5; D not certain. The V and J ends lost 0 bases and 2 bases respectively, with 5 bases between them. This CDR3 is built from 13 residues. Germline lookup yields CDR1 DFQATT and CDR2 SNEGSKA (reference sequence). The CDR3 sequence: CSARDRGNQPQHF. In nucleotides, the CDR3 is TGCAGTGCTAGAGATAGGGGCAATCAGCCCCAGCATTTT.

The CDR3 sequence: CASSIGQGGTEAFF. CDR3 bases: TGTGCCAGCAGCATCGGACAGGGAGGAACTGAAGCTTTCTTT. The rearrangement uses TRBV7-9 and TRBJ1-1; 8 nucleotides align to TRBD1. V was pared by 5 bases and J by 5 bases, with 7 bases of the junction left unmatched. The CDR3 consists of 14 residues. CDR1 and CDR2 from the germline V gene are SEHNR and FQNEAQ (reference sequence).

This clonotype has only one observation. V gene TRBV6-1 combines with J gene TRBJ2-5; weak D call: TRBD2 (6 bases). Trimming left V 7 bases short and J 6 bases short, with 18 bases between. The CDR3 runs to 14 residues. Germline V CDR1 and CDR2: MNHNS, SASEGT. The CDR3 loop is CASTRDSSGKTQYF. CDR3 bases: TGTGCCAGCACCCGGGACTCTTCTGGGAAGACCCAGTACTTC.

This clonotype was counted between two and nine times. V gene TRBV11-2 combines with J gene TRBJ1-2; D gene uncertain. Trimming stripped 1 base from V and 8 bases from J, with 23 bases between. Germline V gene sequence: CDR1 SGHAT, CDR2 FQNNGV. The length of the CDR3 is 17 residues. The CDR3 reads CASSLVVGQPRGEGYTF. The CDR3 region has the DNA TGTGCCAGCAGCTTAGTGGTCGGGCAGCCTCGCGGTGAGGGCTACACCTTC.

The rearrangement links TRBV7-9 to TRBJ2-2; D gene unclear. From germline, CDR1 is SEHNR and CDR2 FQNEAQ (reference sequence). The CDR3 totals 12 residues. Trimming shortened V by 6 bases and J by 8 bases, and 10 bases separated the two germline ends. CDR3 amino acids: CASSRGTGELFF. The CDR3, as DNA: TGTGCCAGCAGTCGAGGCACTGGGGAGCTGTTTTTT. Using reference TRBV7-9 and TRBJ2-2 for the parts outside the CDR3, the full variable domain is DTGVSQNPRHKITKRGQNVTFRCDPISEHNRLYWYRQTLGQGPEFLTYFQNEAQLEKSRLLSDRFSAERPKGSFSTLEIQRTEQGDSAMYLCASSRGTGELFFGEGSRLTVL.

The chain couples TRBV5-6 to TRBJ2-7; 7 nucleotides line up with TRBD2. Trimming cost V 1 base and J 1 base; bases outside gene matches: 5. Germline CDR1 reads SGHDT; CDR2 reads YYEEEE. This CDR3 has 15 amino acids. The CDR3 nucleotides are TGTGCCAGCAGCTTGACGGGGGGTAGGTCCTACGAGCAGTACTTC. Translation: CASSLTGGRSYEQYF.

This clonotype was seen only a few times. V is TRBV2 and J is TRBJ2-1; D uncertain. The CDR3 totals 16 residues. Germline lookup yields CDR1 SNHLY and CDR2 FYNNEI. The ends were cut back, 8 bases at V and 2 bases at J, with 19 bases in the middle. CDR3 DNA: TGTGCCAGCGGGATCTTACAGCGAGTCGCCTACAATGAGCAGTTCTTC. Translated: CASGILQRVAYNEQFF.

The rearrangement uses TRBV28 and TRBJ1-1; no definite D call. With 6 bases removed from V and 2 bases from J, the gap between germline ends came to 19 bases. Germline V gives CDR1 MDHEN, CDR2 SYDVKM. The CDR3 sequence is 16 residues long. The CDR3 reads CASSSPVPADNTEAFF. The CDR3 DNA is TGTGCCAGCAGCTCCCCGGTCCCGGCAGATAACACTGAAGCTTTCTTT.

In its sample, this clonotype was seen once. The rearrangement joins TRBV5-6 to TRBJ1-2; D gene unclear. The length of the CDR3 is 14 residues. The ends were cut back, 3 bases at V and 5 bases at J, with 14 bases in the middle. Per germline, CDR1 SGHDT and CDR2 YYEEEE. The CDR3 DNA follows: TGTGCCAGCAGCTACGGGAGACGGAGTTATGGCTACACCTTC. It yields the protein CASSYGRRSYGYTF.

The chain couples TRBV5-6 to TRBJ1-6; no firm D call. The CDR3 spans 14 residues. Trimming took off 4 bases at V and 2 bases at J, with 7 bases between the two ends. In germline, CDR1 is SGHDT, CDR2 YYEEEE. The CDR3 DNA sequence: TGTGCCAGCAGCCATATGGCCTATAATTCACCCCTCCACTTT. Protein sequence: CASSHMAYNSPLHF. Drawing the rest from reference TRBV5-6 and TRBJ1-6, the complete variable domain is DAGVTQSPTHLIKTRGQQVTLRCSPKSGHDTVSWYQQALGQGPQFIFQYYEEEERQRGNFPDRFSGHQFPNYSSELNVNALLLGDSALYLCASSHMAYNSPLHFGNGTRLTVT.

This sequence joins TRBV6-2 or TRBV6-3 and TRBJ2-7; 8 bases agree with TRBD1. With 5 bases clipped from V and 5 bases from J, the junction kept 14 bases outside the gene matches. The CDR3 has 16 amino acids. CDR1 is MNHEY and CDR2 is SVGEGT in the germline V gene. The CDR3 reads CASSSLFGTGPNEQYF. Here the CDR3 DNA reads TGTGCCAGCAGTAGTCTTTTCGGGACAGGTCCCAACGAGCAGTACTTC.

This clonotype was counted a few times. V gene TRBV6-1 combines with J gene TRBJ1-3; D unclear. Trimming took 6 bases from V and 13 from J, leaving 16 bases between them. Per germline, CDR1 MNHNS and CDR2 SASEGT. This CDR3 is built from 12 residues. This chain's CDR3 is CASSVTPPGIYF. The CDR3 nucleotides are TGTGCCAGCAGCGTTACACCTCCGGGGATATATTTT.

The rearrangement uses TRBV6-1 and TRBJ1-5, with 8 bases aligning to TRBD1. The ends lost 6 bases at V and 2 bases at J; junction bases unmatched: 15. The CDR3 is 18 amino acids. From germline, CDR1 is MNHNS and CDR2 SASEGT. The CDR3 region has the DNA TGTGCCAGCAGAGAATCCCAGAACCGGGGACAGGGCAATCAGCCCCAGCATTTT. Amino acid sequence: CASRESQNRGQGNQPQHF.